The 11 T cell receptor beta chains below come from one sample, sequenced in a study of blood T cell repertoires in COVID-19. TCRdb's table, derived via immunoSEQ multiplex PCR, lists solely in-frame clones and lacks some. The profile covers 150,000 to 200,000 clones, with approximately 85% appearing a single time and roughly 9.8% taken by the ten largest. Sequenced: peripheral blood. These receptors were taken from a woman older than 75 with acute or convalescent COVID-19.

This clone was found a few times. V gene TRBV27 combines with J gene TRBJ2-7; D might be TRBD2 (6 bases). The CDR3 contains 15 residues. Per the germline V gene, CDR1 is MNHEY and CDR2 is SMNVEV (reference sequence). V lost 2 bases and J lost 3, with 14 bases in between. CDR3 nucleotide sequence: TGTGCCAGCAGTTTAGGAGGGCCTTCGTTCTACGAGCAGTACTTC. Amino acid sequence: CASSLGGPSFYEQYF.

The chain combines TRBV7-2 with TRBJ1-1, with 7 positions matching TRBD1. This CDR3 is 15 amino acids long. The germline V gene has CDR1 SGHTA and CDR2 FQGNSA. The V segment lost 4 bases and the J segment 4 bases; nucleotides outside the gene matches: 9. The CDR3 nucleotides read TGTGCCAGCAGCTCTACGACAGGGATTCGCACTGAAGCTTTCTTT. Its translation: CASSSTTGIRTEAFF. The full variable domain, completed using reference TRBV7-2 and TRBJ1-1, is GAGVSQSPSNKVTEKGKDVELRCDPISGHTALYWYRQSLGQGLEFLIYFQGNSAPDKSGLPSDRFSAERTGGSVSTLTIQRTQQEDSAVYLCASSSTTGIRTEAFFGQGTRLTVV.

The genes are TRBV19 and TRBJ2-2; 12 bases map to TRBD2. Germline CDR1 and CDR2: LNHDA and SQIVND (reference sequence). Trimming at V came to 10 bases and at J to 3 bases, leaving 6 bases not matched to a gene. This CDR3 region has 15 residues. CDR3: CATTGLAGHTGELFF. The CDR3 DNA follows: TGTGCCACCACGGGACTAGCGGGCCACACCGGGGAGCTGTTTTTT. The complete variable domain, with remaining parts taken from reference TRBV19 and TRBJ2-2, reads DGGITQSPKYLFRKEGQNVTLSCEQNLNHDAMYWYRQDPGQGLRLIYYSQIVNDFQKGDIAEGYSVSREKKESFPLTVTSAQKNPTAFYLCATTGLAGHTGELFFGEGSRLTVL.

The V gene is TRBV4-2, the J gene TRBJ2-1; possibly TRBD2 for D (6 bases). Germline assignment: CDR1 LGHNA and CDR2 YNFKEQ. V was clipped by 5 bases and J by 6 bases, with 20 bases between them. This CDR3 has 16 residues. As DNA, the CDR3 is TGTGCCAGCAGCGCTCTTACTAGCCAACGGGGCAATGAGCAGTTCTTC. Translated: CASSALTSQRGNEQFF.

The chain uses TRBV6-6 and TRBJ2-6, with 11 bases matching TRBD1. The V gene's germline CDR1 is MNHNY and CDR2 SVGAGI (reference sequence). The CDR3 is 14 residues long. The ends lost 6 bases at V and 11 bases at J; junction bases unmatched: 6. CDR3 residues: CASRGTGGRDVLTF. Here the CDR3 DNA reads TGTGCCAGCAGAGGGACAGGGGGACGCGACGTCCTGACTTTC.

The V call is TRBV2, the J call TRBJ1-2; 11 nucleotides agree with TRBD1. This CDR3 has 14 residues. The germline V gene has CDR1 SNHLY and CDR2 FYNNEI. The V gene end was trimmed by 6 bases and the J gene end by 7 bases; junction bases not matched to a gene: 7. CDR3 loop: CASSPRGTGGGYTF. For the CDR3, the DNA is TGTGCCAGCAGCCCCCGGGGGACAGGGGGTGGCTACACCTTC.

This clone was seen only once. The V and J genes are TRBV11-2 and TRBJ2-5; 7 nucleotides line up with TRBD1. The CDR3 is made up of 14 amino acids. Per the germline V gene, CDR1 is SGHAT and CDR2 is FQNNGV. The J segment lost 4 bases and the V segment lost 1 base, leaving 3 bases of the junction unmatched. The CDR3 DNA sequence: TGTGCCAGCAGCTTAGCGAGGGGGCGAGAGACCCAGTACTTC. Protein sequence: CASSLARGRETQYF.

The rearrangement uses TRBV19 and TRBJ2-5; 7 nucleotides align to TRBD2. CDR3 length: 15 residues. Germline V gene data show CDR1 as LNHDA and CDR2 as SQIVND (reference sequence). The trim removed 6 bases at V and 7 bases at J, leaving 14 bases unmatched. The CDR3, as DNA: TGTGCCAGTAGCGAGAGGCTAGCGGAGGTCGGGACCCAGTACTTC. Translated: CASSERLAEVGTQYF.

The CDR3: CASSPVFAGGGNTQYF. In DNA form, the CDR3 reads TGCGCCAGCAGCCCCGTTTTTGCGGGAGGTGGGAATACGCAGTATTTT. The rearrangement uses TRBV4-1 and TRBJ2-3, with 8 bases identical to TRBD2. The V segment lost 4 bases and the J segment 7 bases; nucleotides outside the gene matches: 13. Germline-derived CDR1 and CDR2 are MGHRA and YSYEKL. There are 16 residues in the CDR3.

This clone was found a few times. The CDR3 nucleotides read TGTGCCAGCAGCGTAGACGGGGAACCCTACGAGCAGTACTTC. It is translated as CASSVDGEPYEQYF. This chain links TRBV9 with TRBJ2-7; TRBD2 might be the D (5 bases). This CDR3 is built from 14 residues. Trimming stripped 0 bases from V and 2 bases from J, with 9 bases between. CDR1 is SGDLS and CDR2 is YYNGEE in the germline V gene.

The CDR3 DNA reads TGTGCCAGCAGCCGACCTGCGGGGGGGCGTCTCACAGATACGCAGTATTTT. This codes for CASSRPAGGRLTDTQYF. This chain uses TRBV3-1 (or the pseudogene TRBV3-2) with TRBJ2-3, with 9 bases aligning to TRBD2. J lost 2 bases, V lost 4 bases, and 10 bases had no gene match. Germline CDR1 and CDR2: LGHDT and YNNKEL (reference sequence). This CDR3 contains 17 residues.